The TCR beta chain under discussion was sequenced for a study of cytomegalovirus exposure and HLA in healthy donors. Study-wide background: In terms of ancestry, the Caucasian-associated cluster contained about four fifths of the roughly 400 genotyped donors. Study results and caveats: Productive status was seen about 87% or about 30% of the time for most TCR beta V segments in an earlier analysis. CMV serostatus stood as the only immune exposure information on hand.

The CDR3 length is 15 residues. Germline V CDR1 and CDR2: MDHEN, SYDVKM. With 2 bases clipped from V and 2 bases from J, the junction kept 5 bases outside the gene matches. In the case of this clone: Its target is not known.

Amplification used 60 Vbeta primers and 13 Jbeta primers. Clones were sequenced by immunoSEQ multiplex PCR, and TCRdb holds only the in-frame ones, with some missing. The sample has about 170,000 clones; more than 60% are singletons. The sample was PBMCs. The receptor comes from a female donor in good health and CMV-seronegative. The chain links TRBV28 to TRBJ2-5, with 7 bases matching TRBD2. The CDR3 sequence is CASSLTGTTQETQYF. As DNA, the CDR3 is TGTGCCAGCAGTTTAACCGGGACTACTCAAGAGACCCAGTACTTC.